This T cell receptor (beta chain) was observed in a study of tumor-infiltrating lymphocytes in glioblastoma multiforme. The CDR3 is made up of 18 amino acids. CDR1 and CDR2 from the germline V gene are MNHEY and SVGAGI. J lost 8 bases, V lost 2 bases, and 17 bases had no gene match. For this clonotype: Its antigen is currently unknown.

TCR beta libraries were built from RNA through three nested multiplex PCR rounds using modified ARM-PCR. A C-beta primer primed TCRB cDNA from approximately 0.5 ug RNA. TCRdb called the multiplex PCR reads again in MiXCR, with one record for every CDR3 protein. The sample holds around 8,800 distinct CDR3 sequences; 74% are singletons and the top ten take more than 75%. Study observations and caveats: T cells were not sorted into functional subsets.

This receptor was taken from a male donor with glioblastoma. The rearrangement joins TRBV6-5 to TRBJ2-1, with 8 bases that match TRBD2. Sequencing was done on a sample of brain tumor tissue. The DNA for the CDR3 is TGTGCCAGCAGTTACCAACCGGGACTAGTTAGAGGTATCGATGAGCAGTTCTTC. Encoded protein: CASSYQPGLVRGIDEQFF.